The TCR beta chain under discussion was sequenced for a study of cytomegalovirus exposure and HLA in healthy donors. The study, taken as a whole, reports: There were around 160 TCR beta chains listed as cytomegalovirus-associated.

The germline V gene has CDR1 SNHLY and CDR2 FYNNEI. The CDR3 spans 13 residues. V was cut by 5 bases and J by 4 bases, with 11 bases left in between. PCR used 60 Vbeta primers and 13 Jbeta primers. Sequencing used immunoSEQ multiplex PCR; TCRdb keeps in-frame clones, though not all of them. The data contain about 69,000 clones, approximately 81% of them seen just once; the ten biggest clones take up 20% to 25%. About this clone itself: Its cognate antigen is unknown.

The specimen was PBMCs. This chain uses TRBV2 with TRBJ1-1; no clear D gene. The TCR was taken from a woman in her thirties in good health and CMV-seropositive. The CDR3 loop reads CASSSQGGTEAFF. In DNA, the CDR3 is TGTGCCAGCAGTTCCCAAGGAGGCACTGAAGCTTTCTTT.